This T cell receptor (beta chain) was observed in a study of blood T cells in healthy people across ages. For this clonotype: Its cognate antigen is unknown.

Sample-barcoded 5' priming and a J-beta primer mix drove a second PCR of 7 to 11 cycles. TCRdb used MiXCR to reprocess the 5' RACE reads, holding one entry per CDR3 protein. The sample includes 1.8 million or so distinct CDR3 sequences, 30% to 40% of them seen just once. The CDR3 is 12 residues long. Germline V CDR1 and CDR2: MNHEY, SVGAGI. V shed 1 base and J shed 8 bases, with 6 bases lying between them. Study-level findings and limits: Diversity of TCR beta per million T cells declined in a roughly linear way with age. TCR beta diversity tracked closely with naive T cell percentage.

Sequenced material: blood. This chain uses TRBV6-5 with TRBJ1-5; D is unresolved. This sequence originates from a human donor in good health. The CDR3 loop is CASSYCKKPQHF. CDR3 DNA: TGTGCCAGCAGTTACTGTAAGAAGCCCCAGCATTTT.